The rows below give T cell receptor beta chains drawn from one sample of a study of CD8 T cells in Susac syndrome. TCRdb independently ran MiXCR on the immunoSEQ multiplex PCR reads; one entry per CDR3 protein. The data contain some 180,000 distinct CDR3 sequences, about 95% of them singletons. The material sequenced was CD4+ T cells from PBMCs. The receptors shown here come from a human donor with Susac syndrome. Both conserved end residues are part of each CDR3. Each record gives: D gene, J gene, clone size, V gene, CDR3 DNA, CDR3 protein. A D gene is named only where the DNA matches it firmly. Clone size is shown for a subset of rows, as once, few, many or a class of expanded clone.

TRBD1	TRBJ1-4	.	TRBV5-1	TGCGCCAGCAGCATAGGGACAGCCGAAAAACTGTTTTTT	CASSIGTAEKLFF
TRBD1	TRBJ2-7	few	TRBV2	TGTGCCAGCAGTGGGGGGACAGGCGCCTACGAGCAGTACTTC	CASSGGTGAYEQYF
.	TRBJ1-2	.	TRBV6-2/TRBV6-3	TGTGCCAGCAGATCGCCACGGGGAAACTATGGCTACACCTTC	CASRSPRGNYGYTF
.	TRBJ1-1	.	TRBV5-8	TGTGCCAGCAGCTTTAGGACCACGAACACTGAAGCTTTCTTT	CASSFRTTNTEAFF
.	TRBJ2-1	.	TRBV20-1	TGCAGTGCTAAAACAGTGAGCTCCTACAATGAGCAGTTCTTC	CSAKTVSSYNEQFF
TRBD1	TRBJ1-4	.	TRBV15	TGTGCCACCAGCAGTTTCGGGACAGGGGGTGAAAAACTGTTTTTT	CATSSFGTGGEKLFF
.	TRBJ2-1	.	TRBV11-2	TGTGCCAGCAGCTTATCAAATGATGAGCAGTTCTTC	CASSLSNDEQFF
.	TRBJ2-1	.	TRBV20-1	TGCAGTGCTAGAGATCCGAGGGACCCCCACAATGAGCAGTTCTTC	CSARDPRDPHNEQFF
.	TRBJ2-5	.	TRBV24-1	TGTGCCACCAGTGACCCGACAAGACTCCAAGAGACCCAGTACTTC	CATSDPTRLQETQYF
TRBD2	TRBJ2-7	.	TRBV20-1	TGCAGTGCTAGGGGACTAGCGGAACTCTACGAGCAGTACTTC	CSARGLAELYEQYF
TRBD1	TRBJ1-2	.	TRBV5-1	TGCGCCAGCAGCGAACGGTTAGAGGGGGCTGGCTACACCTTC	CASSERLEGAGYTF
TRBD1	TRBJ1-5	.	TRBV7-8	TGTGCCAGCAGCTTATGGAGAGACAGGGGTGGCAATCAGCCCCAGCATTTT	CASSLWRDRGGNQPQHF
TRBD2	TRBJ2-7	.	TRBV12-3/TRBV12-4	TGTGCCAGCAGTTACTCCGGGACTAGCGGGAGTACGGTGTCCTACGAGCAGTACTTC	CASSYSGTSGSTVSYEQYF
.	TRBJ1-2	.	TRBV19	TGTGCCAGTACCCAATCCTGGGGAGGCTATGGCTACACCTTC	CASTQSWGGYGYTF
.	TRBJ1-2	.	TRBV29-1	TGCAGCGTTGAAGGGGCTAGGGGCGTCGGCTACACCTTC	CSVEGARGVGYTF
TRBD2	TRBJ2-2	.	TRBV2	TGTGCCAGCAACCTAAGGACTAGCGGGGCCGGGGAGCTGTTTTTT	CASNLRTSGAGELFF
.	TRBJ2-7	.	TRBV30	TGTGCCTGGAGTAAGGTCCTAGCGTCGGGAGAGCAGTACTTC	CAWSKVLASGEQYF
.	TRBJ2-7	.	TRBV6-2/TRBV6-3	TGTGCCAGCAGATTGGCGGGGAACGAGCAGTACTTC	CASRLAGNEQYF
TRBD2	TRBJ2-2	.	TRBV20-1	TGCAGTGCTAGAGGACTAGCGGGGGGAAAAGGGGAGCTGTTTTTT	CSARGLAGGKGELFF
TRBD1	TRBJ2-6	.	TRBV4-3	TGCGCCAGCAGCCTGGAGACAGGGGTGTCTGGGGCCAACGTCCTGACTTTC	CASSLETGVSGANVLTF
.	TRBJ1-1	once	TRBV30	TGTGCCTGGGGGGTCGCTGAAGCTTTCTTT	CAWGVAEAFF
.	TRBJ1-1	once	TRBV30	TGTGCCTGGAGGGACAGTCTGAACACTGAAGCTTTCTTT	CAWRDSLNTEAFF
.	TRBJ2-3	.	TRBV20-1	TGCAGTGCTTACCGACACCCCACAGATACGCAGTATTTT	CSAYRHPTDTQYF
TRBD1	TRBJ2-2	.	TRBV5-1	TGCGCCAGCAGCTTGGTGGCAGGGGGCGAGACCGGGGAGCTGTTTTTT	CASSLVAGGETGELFF
.	TRBJ2-7	.	TRBV24-1	TGTGCCACCAGTGAACAGGGCCCACCTTACGAGCAGTACTTC	CATSEQGPPYEQYF
TRBD1	TRBJ1-1	.	TRBV5-1	TGCGCCAGCAGCCCTGGGGACAGTACCACTGAAGCTTTCTTT	CASSPGDSTTEAFF
.	TRBJ2-3	.	TRBV7-2	TGTGCCAGCAGCTTCCCCGGACCCGCCGGAACAGATACGCAGTATTTT	CASSFPGPAGTDTQYF
TRBD1	TRBJ1-5	.	TRBV28	TGTGCCAGCAGTGGACAGGGAGCGTTTCAGCCCCAGCATTTT	CASSGQGAFQPQHF
TRBD2	TRBJ2-1	.	TRBV28	TGTGCCAGCACCGGTGGGGGGGTGACCCACCGGGAGCAGTTCTTC	CASTGGGVTHREQFF
TRBD2	TRBJ2-1	.	TRBV2	TGTGCCAGCAGTCCCATGGGCGGGGGGTACAATGAGCAGTTCTTC	CASSPMGGGYNEQFF
.	TRBJ2-6	.	TRBV3-1	TGTGCCAGCAGCCAAAGCAGGGTACCCTTTGGGGCCAACGTCCTGACTTTC	CASSQSRVPFGANVLTF
TRBD2	TRBJ2-1	few	TRBV7-8	TGTGCCAGCAGCGTCAGCGGGGGGGCTAGCAATGAGCAGTTCTTC	CASSVSGGASNEQFF
.	TRBJ1-2	.	TRBV7-2	TGTGCCAGCAGCTTAGCTGAGGCTAACTATGGCTACACCTTC	CASSLAEANYGYTF
TRBD2	TRBJ2-5	.	TRBV7-2	TGTGCCAGCAGCTTAGTGTCTAGCGGGATCGGAGAGACCCAGTACTTC	CASSLVSSGIGETQYF
TRBD2	TRBJ2-1	.	TRBV12-3/TRBV12-4	TGTGCCAGCAGTCGACTAGCGGGGGCCTACAATGAGCAGTTCTTC	CASSRLAGAYNEQFF
.	TRBJ2-5	.	TRBV7-8	TGTGCCAGCAGCTTAAACAAGGGACCCGGGCGGGAGACCCAGTACTTC	CASSLNKGPGRETQYF
.	TRBJ1-5	.	TRBV30	TGTGCCTGGAGGGGTAGAGGAATGAATCAGCCCCAGCATTTT	CAWRGRGMNQPQHF
.	TRBJ2-1	.	TRBV7-9	TGTGCCAGCAGCCAACAGACTGAGCAGTTCTTC	CASSQQTEQFF
.	TRBJ2-7	.	TRBV30	TGTGCCTGGAGCAGGAACAGGGGAGGATTGGCTGGGTACGAGCAGTACTTC	CAWSRNRGGLAGYEQYF
TRBD1	TRBJ2-1	.	TRBV12-5	TGTGCTAGTGGTGTCGGACAGGGGGTTGAGCAGTTCTTC	CASGVGQGVEQFF
.	TRBJ2-1	once	TRBV20-1	TGCAGTGCTAGCCCCACATTACGTGATGGGCATGAGCAGTTCTTC	CSASPTLRDGHEQFF
TRBD2	TRBJ2-5	.	TRBV5-1	TGCGCCAGCGGCCTGAGGACCCCGGGGGGGGAGACCCAGTACTTC	CASGLRTPGGETQYF
.	TRBJ2-1	.	TRBV27	TGTGCCAGCAGTACCTACAATGAGCAGTTCTTC	CASSTYNEQFF
.	TRBJ1-5	.	TRBV12-3/TRBV12-4	TGTGCCAGCACCCTTACAGGGAGGAGTCAGCCCCAGCATTTT	CASTLTGRSQPQHF
.	TRBJ1-2	once	TRBV12-3/TRBV12-4	TGTGCCAGCAGTTTGCGTGCAGGCCAAACGCCGAACTATGGCTACACCTTC	CASSLRAGQTPNYGYTF
TRBD1	TRBJ1-2	.	TRBV7-8	TGTGCCAGCAGCCCGACCGGGACAGGGGGATCTGGCTACACCTTC	CASSPTGTGGSGYTF
.	TRBJ1-5	.	TRBV12-5	TGTGCTAGTGGTTTGATACAGGGATTAGGGAATCAGCCCCAGCATTTT	CASGLIQGLGNQPQHF
.	TRBJ2-7	.	TRBV4-2	TGTGCCAGCAGCTCCCCCAGGGACGAGCAGTACTTC	CASSSPRDEQYF
.	TRBJ1-1	.	TRBV20-1	TGCAGTGCGCGGACGAGGAACACTGAAGCTTTCTTT	CSARTRNTEAFF
TRBD1	TRBJ2-7	.	TRBV20-1	TGCAGTTCCCTCGGCGGACAGGGGATGACCTACGAGCAGTACTTC	CSSLGGQGMTYEQYF
TRBD2	TRBJ2-3	.	TRBV5-1	TGCGCCAGCAGCCATTTACTGACTAGCGCAGATACGCAGTATTTT	CASSHLLTSADTQYF
TRBD1	TRBJ2-3	once	TRBV28	TGTGCCAGCAGTGGACAGGGGACAGATACGCAGTATTTT	CASSGQGTDTQYF
.	TRBJ1-1	.	TRBV27	TGTGCCAGCAGTTACGCAGGCATACAGAACACTGAAGCTTTCTTT	CASSYAGIQNTEAFF
.	TRBJ2-3	.	TRBV20-1	TGCAGTGCTAGGCCCCGGGGGGCCCCCTCGGGGTCTGGCACAGATACGCAGTATTTT	CSARPRGAPSGSGTDTQYF
.	TRBJ1-1	.	TRBV29-1	TGCAGCGTTGGGGAGGCGGAAGCTTTCTTT	CSVGEAEAFF
.	TRBJ1-1	.	TRBV11-1	TGTGCCAGCAGCACCTGGACTGGGAACACTGAAGCTTTCTTT	CASSTWTGNTEAFF
TRBD1	TRBJ1-5	.	TRBV20-1	TGCAGTGCGGGGGACAGCTGGGGCAATCAGCCCCAGCATTTT	CSAGDSWGNQPQHF
TRBD1	TRBJ2-7	.	TRBV7-2	TGTGCCAGCAGCTCCGCCAAGGACAGGGGCTACGAGCAGTACTTC	CASSSAKDRGYEQYF
.	TRBJ1-2	.	TRBV3-1	TGTGCCAGCAGCCGCCAGGGACAATCCAAGGGCTACACCTTC	CASSRQGQSKGYTF
.	TRBJ2-1	once	TRBV18	TGTGCCAGCTCACCATTAGCGCCTCACTCCTACAATGAGCAGTTCTTC	CASSPLAPHSYNEQFF